These 12 T cell receptor beta chains share one sample of origin, sequenced in a study of blood T cell repertoires in COVID-19. Produced via immunoSEQ multiplex PCR; TCRdb's table is partial and in-frame only. The sample carries about 120,000 clones, roughly nine tenths recorded once. The specimen was peripheral blood. The source is a man aged 70-80 years with active or convalescent COVID-19.

The chain uses TRBV6-6 and TRBJ1-6; TRBD1 is a possible D gene (6 bases). CDR1 MNHNY and CDR2 SVGAGI come from the germline V gene (reference sequence). V lost 6 bases and J 14 bases, leaving 20 bases between the germline ends. This CDR3 is 14 amino acids long. The CDR3 protein is CASRPPGHPEALHF. The CDR3 nucleotides are TGTGCCAGCAGACCACCGGGACACCCTGAGGCCCTCCACTTT.

This chain connects TRBV2 to TRBJ1-6; tentatively, D is TRBD1 (6 bases). Germline V gives CDR1 SNHLY, CDR2 FYNNEI. V lost 8 bases and J lost 7, with 15 bases in between. This CDR3 has 14 amino acids. The CDR3 DNA is TGTGCCAGCTCTGGCGGACAGAGGAATTCACCCCTCCACTTT. Amino acids: CASSGGQRNSPLHF.

The rearrangement joins TRBV7-9 to TRBJ2-1; possible D gene TRBD1, 6 bases. The CDR3 contains 13 residues. V was trimmed by 3 bases and J by 7 bases, leaving 10 bases between them. Germline loops: CDR1 SEHNR, CDR2 FQNEAQ (reference sequence). CDR3 sequence reads: CASSLLQGNEQFF. The CDR3 DNA is TGTGCCAGCAGCTTGCTACAGGGAAATGAGCAGTTCTTC.

The chain carries TRBV18 and TRBJ2-1; TRBD2 aligns across 15 bases. The ends lost 6 bases at V and 8 bases at J; junction bases unmatched: 11. Germline V CDR1 and CDR2: KGHSH, LQKENI. The CDR3 runs to 17 residues. The CDR3 DNA sequence: TGTGCCAGCTCTCATGGACTAGCGGGAGGGCCGGAGTATGAGCAGTTCTTC. Protein sequence: CASSHGLAGGPEYEQFF. The full variable domain, rest sourced from reference TRBV18 and TRBJ2-1, is NAGVMQNPRHLVRRRGQEARLRCSPMKGHSHVYWYRQLPEEGLKFMVYLQKENIIDESGMPKERFSAEFPKEGPSILRIQQVVRGDSAAYFCASSHGLAGGPEYEQFFGPGTRLTVL.

The rearrangement joins TRBV4-1 to TRBJ2-2; 9 nucleotides line up with TRBD1. J lost 6 bases, V lost 0 bases, and 5 bases had no gene match. CDR1 and CDR2 (germline): MGHRA, YSYEKL. This CDR3 spans 16 amino acids. The CDR3 sequence is CASSQEDRGLPGELFF. For the CDR3, the DNA is TGCGCCAGCAGCCAAGAGGACAGGGGTTTACCCGGGGAGCTGTTTTTT.

V usage is TRBV19 and J usage is TRBJ1-1; 9 bases line up with TRBD1. Germline loops: CDR1 LNHDA, CDR2 SQIVND (reference sequence). This CDR3 is 13 amino acids long. Unmatched junction bases numbered 0, after V lost 6 bases and J lost 1 base. CDR3 sequence reads: CASRGQGNTEAFF. The CDR3 nucleotides are TGTGCCAGTAGGGGACAGGGGAACACTGAAGCTTTCTTT.

The CDR3: CASSPGQGILEQFF. For the CDR3, the DNA is TGTGCCAGTAGTCCGGGACAGGGGATACTTGAGCAGTTCTTC. This chain uses TRBV19 with TRBJ2-1; 10 bases match TRBD1. With V trimmed by 5 bases and J by 9 bases, 7 bases remained unmatched. Per germline, CDR1 LNHDA and CDR2 SQIVND (reference sequence). The CDR3 length is 14 residues.

The rearrangement joins TRBV6-5 to TRBJ2-3; 7 bases fit TRBD2. J lost 2 bases, V lost 1 base, and 3 bases had no gene match. Germline V gives CDR1 MNHEY, CDR2 SVGAGI. CDR3 length: 15 amino acids. CDR3 nucleotide sequence: TGTGCCAGCAGTTACTTAGCGGGTGTCACAGATACGCAGTATTTT. Protein: CASSYLAGVTDTQYF.

The gene calls are TRBV9 and TRBJ2-3, with unresolved D. The germline gives CDR1 SGDLS, CDR2 YYNGEE. The CDR3 runs to 12 residues. V was pared by 3 bases and J by 6 bases, with 8 bases between. CDR3 loop: CASSALRDTQYF. In DNA form, the CDR3 reads TGTGCCAGCAGCGCCCTTCGGGATACGCAGTATTTT. The entire variable domain, with the rest obtained from reference TRBV9 and TRBJ2-3, is as follows: DSGVTQTPKHLITATGQRVTLRCSPRSGDLSVYWYQQSLDQGLQFLIQYYNGEERAKGNILERFSAQQFPDLHSELNLSSLELGDSALYFCASSALRDTQYFGPGTRLTVL.

The chain links TRBV7-3 to TRBJ2-1; D is uncertain. The germline CDR1 and CDR2 sequences are SGHTA and FQGTGA. V lost 5 bases and J lost 7, with 18 bases in between. The CDR3 is 15 residues long. CDR3 bases: TGTGCCAGCAGCGCCGACTTGTCCGGCCTAAATGAGCAGTTCTTC. As protein: CASSADLSGLNEQFF.

The chain joins TRBV19 to TRBJ1-2, with D unresolved. CDR1 LNHDA and CDR2 SQIVND come from the germline V gene (reference sequence). CDR3 length: 13 amino acids. V was pared by 9 bases and J by 4 bases, with 15 bases between. The CDR3 DNA reads TGTGCCAGGCCGCGGTTTCTCCCCTATGGCTACACCTTC. Amino acids: CARPRFLPYGYTF.

The V call is TRBV6-6, the J call TRBJ2-7; possible D gene TRBD1, 5 bases. CDR1 and CDR2 from the germline V gene are MNHNY and SVGAGI (reference sequence). This CDR3 has 14 residues. V lost 6 bases, J lost 2 bases, and 14 bases lay in between. CDR3 region: CASRLTGAAYEQYF. CDR3 nucleotides: TGTGCCAGCAGGCTCACAGGAGCCGCCTACGAGCAGTACTTC.